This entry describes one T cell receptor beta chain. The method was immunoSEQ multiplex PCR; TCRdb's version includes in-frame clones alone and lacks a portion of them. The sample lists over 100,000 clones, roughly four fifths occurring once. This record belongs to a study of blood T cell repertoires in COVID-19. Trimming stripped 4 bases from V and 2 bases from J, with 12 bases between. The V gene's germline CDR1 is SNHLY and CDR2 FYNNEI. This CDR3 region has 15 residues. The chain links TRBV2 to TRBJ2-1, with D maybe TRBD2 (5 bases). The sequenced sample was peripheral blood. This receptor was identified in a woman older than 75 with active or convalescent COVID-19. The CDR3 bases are TGTGCCAGCAGTGCCCTAGCTTTTACCTACAATGAGCAGTTCTTC. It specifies CASSALAFTYNEQFF.